This T cell receptor beta chain was captured in a study of tumor-infiltrating lymphocytes in primary liver carcinoma. Overall study context: Stage T1-T3 N0M0 and a size of about 4 to 10 cm characterized the tumors. Sample yields of productive TCRbeta reads, ranging from roughly 3.65 to 7.5 million, were similar across tissue types.

There are a few counts of this clonotype. Its specificity is not known. The CDR3 totals 13 residues. Germline CDR1 and CDR2: MDHEN and SYDVKM. V lost 3 bases and J lost 10, with 13 bases in between. TCR beta cDNA was reverse-transcribed from around 0.55 ug of total RNA. The reaction used a constant-region primer and ProtoScript II reverse transcriptase. Libraries covering TCR beta were generated through three nested multiplex PCR rounds (using a slightly modified ARM-PCR). The first two PCR rounds used TRBV1-TRBV30 primers with a Cbeta primer, approximately 10 cycles each. TCRdb analysed the multiplex PCR reads with MiXCR anew, one entry per CDR3 protein. The data hold fewer than 350,000 distinct CDR3 sequences, with approximately 60% observed a single time. Germline DNA was extracted too, while blood RNA derived from unsorted whole blood. Preoperatively, about 4 milliliters of peripheral blood were collected.

Findings and limits, study-wide: Lower overlap was observed for tumor-adjacent and tumor-blood pairs relative to tumor region pairs.

This TCR was recovered from a man aged 35 to 55 with primary liver carcinoma and hepatitis B virus infection. The chain joins TRBV28 to TRBJ2-1; possibly TRBD2 for D (6 bases). Sequences were obtained from peripheral blood. CDR3 DNA sequence: TGTGCCAGCAGTTTGGGACTGAGGAAAGAGCAGTTCTTC. This translates into CASSLGLRKEQFF. Full variable domain (outside the CDR3, taken from reference TRBV28 and TRBJ2-1): DVKVTQSSRYLVKRTGEKVFLECVQDMDHENMFWYRQDPGLGLRLIYFSYDVKMKEKGDIPEGYSVSREKKERFSLILESASTNQTSMYLCASSLGLRKEQFFGPGTRLTVL.